The T cell receptor beta chain described here comes from a study of radiotherapy plus CTLA-4 blockade in lung cancer. Study context: Among all patients, roughly 17% showed objective responses, while 30% to 35% had disease control.

The method was immunoSEQ multiplex PCR; TCRdb's version includes in-frame clones alone and lacks a portion of them. The sample records about 68,000 clones, around 79% being singletons. Patients with chemo-refractory metastatic non-small-cell lung cancer received focal radiation plus CTLA-4 blockade with ipilimumab. Germline assignment: CDR1 SGHDN and CDR2 FVKESK. V lost 3 bases, J lost 3 bases, and 9 bases lay in between. The CDR3 is 15 residues long. The sequence was obtained from a human donor with non-small cell lung cancer who had a complete response to radiotherapy plus ipilimumab. The chain employs TRBV14 and TRBJ2-6, with D possibly matching TRBD2 (5 bases). The sample was peripheral blood, taken from a patient treated with radiotherapy plus ipilimumab. The CDR3 DNA reads as TGTGCCAGCAGCCAGTTGAGGGTTGGGGCCAACGTCCTGACTTTC. Translated: CASSQLRVGANVLTF.